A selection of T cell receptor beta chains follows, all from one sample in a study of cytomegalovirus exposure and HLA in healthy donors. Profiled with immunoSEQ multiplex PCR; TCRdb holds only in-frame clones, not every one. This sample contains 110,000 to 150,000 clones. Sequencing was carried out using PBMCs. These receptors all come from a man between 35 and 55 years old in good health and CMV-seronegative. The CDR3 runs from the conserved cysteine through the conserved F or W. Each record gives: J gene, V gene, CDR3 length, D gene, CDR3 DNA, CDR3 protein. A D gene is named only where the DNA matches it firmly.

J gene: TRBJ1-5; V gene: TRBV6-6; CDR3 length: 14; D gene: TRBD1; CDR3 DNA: TGTGCCAGCAGTTTCGGACAGGAGGCTCAGCCCCAGCATTTT; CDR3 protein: CASSFGQEAQPQHF
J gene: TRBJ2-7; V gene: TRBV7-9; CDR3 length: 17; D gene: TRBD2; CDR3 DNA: TGTGCCAGCAGCTTCCCCCCCCTCTTAGCGGGAGCCTACGAGCAGTACTTC; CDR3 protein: CASSFPPLLAGAYEQYF
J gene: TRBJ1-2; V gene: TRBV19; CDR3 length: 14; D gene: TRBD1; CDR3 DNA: TGTGCCAGTATCCCGGGACAGGGGAACTATGGCTACACCTTC; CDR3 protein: CASIPGQGNYGYTF
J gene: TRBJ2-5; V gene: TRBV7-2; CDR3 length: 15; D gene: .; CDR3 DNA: TGTGCCAGCAGCTTAGGGGCAGGGATAAGGGAGACCCAGTACTTC; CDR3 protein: CASSLGAGIRETQYF
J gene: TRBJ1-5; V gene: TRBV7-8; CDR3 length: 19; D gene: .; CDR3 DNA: TGTGCCAGCAGCTTAGCTTCAGGGTACCCCTTTTCTAGCAATCAGCCCCAGCATTTT; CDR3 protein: CASSLASGYPFSSNQPQHF
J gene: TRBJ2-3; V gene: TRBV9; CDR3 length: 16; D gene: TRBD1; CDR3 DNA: TGTGCCAGCAGCGTAGGGGACAGTTCTAGCACAGATACGCAGTATTTT; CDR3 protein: CASSVGDSSSTDTQYF
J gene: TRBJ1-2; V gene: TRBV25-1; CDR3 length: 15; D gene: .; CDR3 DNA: TGTGCCAGCAGTCTCAACTCAGGGCTCAACTATGGCTACACCTTC; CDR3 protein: CASSLNSGLNYGYTF
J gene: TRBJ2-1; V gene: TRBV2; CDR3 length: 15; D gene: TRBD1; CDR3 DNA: TGTGCCAGCAGTGTGGCGGGACAGGGTGTGTTTGAGCAGTTCTTC; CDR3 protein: CASSVAGQGVFEQFF
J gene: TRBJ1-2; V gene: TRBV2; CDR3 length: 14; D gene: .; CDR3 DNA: TGTGCCAGCAAGGGCGGGCGATCTAACTATGGCTACACCTTC; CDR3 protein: CASKGGRSNYGYTF
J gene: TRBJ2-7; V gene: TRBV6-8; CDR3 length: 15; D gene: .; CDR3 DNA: TGTGCCAGCAGTTACTCAATGGAGGCCTCCTACGAGCAGTACTTC; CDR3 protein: CASSYSMEASYEQYF
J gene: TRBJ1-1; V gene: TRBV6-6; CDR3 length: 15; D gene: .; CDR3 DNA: TGTGCCAGCAGTTACTCGGTCAACATGAACACTGAAGCTTTCTTT; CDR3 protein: CASSYSVNMNTEAFF
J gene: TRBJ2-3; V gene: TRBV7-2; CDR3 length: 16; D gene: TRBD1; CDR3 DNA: TGTGCCAGCAGCTCCAGGACAGGGCAGGGCACAGATACGCAGTATTTT; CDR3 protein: CASSSRTGQGTDTQYF
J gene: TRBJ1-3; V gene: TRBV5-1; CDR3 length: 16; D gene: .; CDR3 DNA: TGCGCCAGCAGCCTTCGGACGGGAAACTCTGGAAACACCATATATTTT; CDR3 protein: CASSLRTGNSGNTIYF
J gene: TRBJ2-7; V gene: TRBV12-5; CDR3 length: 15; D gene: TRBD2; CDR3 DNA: TGTGCTAGTGGTTTGTACGGGACTAGCGGCTACGAGCAGTACTTC; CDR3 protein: CASGLYGTSGYEQYF
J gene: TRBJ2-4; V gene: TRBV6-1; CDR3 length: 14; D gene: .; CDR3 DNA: TGTGCCGGCAGGAGGGCAGCAACGACGGACATTCAGTACTTC; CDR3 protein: CAGRRAATTDIQYF
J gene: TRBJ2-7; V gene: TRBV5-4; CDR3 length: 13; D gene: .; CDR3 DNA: TGTGCCAGCAGCCAAAGAGGTCCCTACGAGCAGTACTTC; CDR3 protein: CASSQRGPYEQYF
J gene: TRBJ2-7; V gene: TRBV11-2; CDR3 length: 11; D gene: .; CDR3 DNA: TGTGCCAGCAGCTTAGCGTCCGAGCAGTACTTC; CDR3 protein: CASSLASEQYF
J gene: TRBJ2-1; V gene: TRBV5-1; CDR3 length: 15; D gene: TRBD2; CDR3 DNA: TGCGCCAGCAGCTTCCGGACTAGCGGGTACAATGAGCAGTTCTTC; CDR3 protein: CASSFRTSGYNEQFF
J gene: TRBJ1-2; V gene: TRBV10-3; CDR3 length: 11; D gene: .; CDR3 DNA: TGTGCCATCAGTGAGTCGTCAGGCTACACCTTC; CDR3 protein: CAISESSGYTF
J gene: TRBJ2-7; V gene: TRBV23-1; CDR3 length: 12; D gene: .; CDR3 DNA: TGCGCCAGCAATCCCGAACTCTACGAGCAGTACTTC; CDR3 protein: CASNPELYEQYF
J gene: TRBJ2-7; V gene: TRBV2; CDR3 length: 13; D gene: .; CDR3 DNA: TGTGCCAGCAGTGAGGGCCACTCCTACGAGCAGTACTTC; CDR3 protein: CASSEGHSYEQYF
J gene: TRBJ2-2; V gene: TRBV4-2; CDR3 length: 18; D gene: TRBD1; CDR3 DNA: TGTGCCAGCGCACCGGGACAGTCCCAAATCATGAACACCGGGGAGCTGTTTTTT; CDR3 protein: CASAPGQSQIMNTGELFF
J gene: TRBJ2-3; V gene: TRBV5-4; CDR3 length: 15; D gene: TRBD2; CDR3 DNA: TGTGCCAGCAGCCCCACGTCTAGCGGGGTCGATACGCAGTATTTT; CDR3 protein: CASSPTSSGVDTQYF
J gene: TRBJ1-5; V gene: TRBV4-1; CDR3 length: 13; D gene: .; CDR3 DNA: TGCGCCAGCAGCCTAACCCGGAATCAGCCCCAGCATTTT; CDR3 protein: CASSLTRNQPQHF
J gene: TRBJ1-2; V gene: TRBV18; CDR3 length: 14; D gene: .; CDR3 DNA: TGTGCCAGCTCACCATTCAGGGCCGACTATGGCTACACCTTC; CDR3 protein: CASSPFRADYGYTF
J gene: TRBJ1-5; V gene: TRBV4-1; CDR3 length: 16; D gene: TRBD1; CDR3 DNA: TGCGCCAGCAGCCAAGACGGACAGGGAGCGTATCAGCCCCAGCATTTT; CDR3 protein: CASSQDGQGAYQPQHF
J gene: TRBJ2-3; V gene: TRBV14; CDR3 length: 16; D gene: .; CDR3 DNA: TGTGCCAGCAGCCAAGGGGCGGGGGCCTACACAGATACGCAGTATTTT; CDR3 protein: CASSQGAGAYTDTQYF
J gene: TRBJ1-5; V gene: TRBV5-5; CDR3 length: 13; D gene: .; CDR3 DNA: TGTGCCAGCAGCTCCGAGTTCGGGCAGCCCCAGCATTTT; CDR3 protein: CASSSEFGQPQHF
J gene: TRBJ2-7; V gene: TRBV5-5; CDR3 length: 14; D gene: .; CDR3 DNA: TGTGCCAGCAGCTTGTCTGGAGGGTACCACGAGCAGTACTTC; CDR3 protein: CASSLSGGYHEQYF
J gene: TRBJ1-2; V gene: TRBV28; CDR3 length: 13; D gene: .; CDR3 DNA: TGTGCCAGCAGTCTTTGGGGGCAAGGTGGCTACACCTTC; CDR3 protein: CASSLWGQGGYTF
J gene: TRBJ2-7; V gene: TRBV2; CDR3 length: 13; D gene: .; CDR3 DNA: TGTGCCAGCAGTGAGAGTCCCACGGGCGAGCAGTACTTC; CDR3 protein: CASSESPTGEQYF
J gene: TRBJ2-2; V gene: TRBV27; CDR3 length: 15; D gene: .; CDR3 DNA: TGTGCCAGCAGTCCCGCGGGCCCCGGCACCGGGGAGCTGTTTTTT; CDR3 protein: CASSPAGPGTGELFF
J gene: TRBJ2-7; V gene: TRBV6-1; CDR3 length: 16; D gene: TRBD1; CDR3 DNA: TGTGCCAGCAGTGAAGCTACGACAGGGTACTTACACGAGCAGTACTTC; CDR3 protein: CASSEATTGYLHEQYF
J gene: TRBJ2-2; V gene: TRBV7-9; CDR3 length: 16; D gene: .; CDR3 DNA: TGTGCCAGCAGCTTACGGTGGGGGGAGAACACCGGGGAGCTGTTTTTT; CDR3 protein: CASSLRWGENTGELFF
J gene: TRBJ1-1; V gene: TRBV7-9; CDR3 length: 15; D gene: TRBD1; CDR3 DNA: TGTGCCAGCAGCCTAGGAGGGGGCCCGAACACTGAAGCTTTCTTT; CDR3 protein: CASSLGGGPNTEAFF
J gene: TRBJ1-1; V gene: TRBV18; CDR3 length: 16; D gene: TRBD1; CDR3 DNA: TGTGCCAGCTCACGTACAGGGGCCACGGGAGGGGCTGAAGCTTTCTTT; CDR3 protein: CASSRTGATGGAEAFF
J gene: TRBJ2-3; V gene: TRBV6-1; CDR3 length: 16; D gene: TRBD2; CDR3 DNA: TGTGCCAGCAGTGATTCGGGACTAGCGGCCAAGGGTACGCAGTATTTT; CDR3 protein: CASSDSGLAAKGTQYF
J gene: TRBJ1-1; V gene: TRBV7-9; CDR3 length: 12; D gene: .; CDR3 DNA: TGTGCCACCCTCACTATGAACACTGAAGCTTTCTTT; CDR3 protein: CATLTMNTEAFF
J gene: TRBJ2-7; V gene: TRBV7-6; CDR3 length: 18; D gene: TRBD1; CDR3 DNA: TGTGCCAGCAGCTTAGGGGGGACAGGGGGTCCTCGGTCCTACGAGCAGTACTTC; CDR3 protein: CASSLGGTGGPRSYEQYF
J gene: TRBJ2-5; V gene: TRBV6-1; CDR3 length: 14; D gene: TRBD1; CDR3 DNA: TGTGCCAGCAGTGGGAACAGGGGGCAAGAGACCCAGTACTTC; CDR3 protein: CASSGNRGQETQYF
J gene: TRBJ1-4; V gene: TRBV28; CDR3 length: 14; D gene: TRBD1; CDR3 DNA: TGTGCCAGCGAGACACAGGGGGGGAATGAAAAACTGTTTTTT; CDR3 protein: CASETQGGNEKLFF
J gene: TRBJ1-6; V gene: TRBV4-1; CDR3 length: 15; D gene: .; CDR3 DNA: TGCGCCAGCAGCCAAGAACAGGCCTATAATTCACCCCTCCACTTT; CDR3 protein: CASSQEQAYNSPLHF
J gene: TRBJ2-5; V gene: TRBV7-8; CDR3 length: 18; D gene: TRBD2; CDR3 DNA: TGTGCCAGCAGCCCAGGACTAGCGGGGGGGCCCTACCAAGAGACCCAGTACTTC; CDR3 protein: CASSPGLAGGPYQETQYF
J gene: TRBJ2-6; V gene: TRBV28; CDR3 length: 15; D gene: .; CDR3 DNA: TGTGCCAGCAGTCCTGGTAGCTCTGGGGCCAACGTCCTGACTTTC; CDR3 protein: CASSPGSSGANVLTF
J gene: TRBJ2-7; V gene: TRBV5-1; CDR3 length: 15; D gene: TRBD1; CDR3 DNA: TGCGCCAGCAGCCGGATGGGGACAGGGGTCTACGAGCAGTACTTC; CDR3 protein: CASSRMGTGVYEQYF
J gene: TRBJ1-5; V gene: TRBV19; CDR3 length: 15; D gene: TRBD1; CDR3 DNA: TGTGCCAGTAAAACGACAGGGAATAGCAATCAGCCCCAGCATTTT; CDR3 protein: CASKTTGNSNQPQHF
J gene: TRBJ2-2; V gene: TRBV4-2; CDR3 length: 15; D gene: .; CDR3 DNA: TGTGCCAGCAGCCAAGATCTACGGAACACCGGGGAGCTGTTTTTT; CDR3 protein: CASSQDLRNTGELFF
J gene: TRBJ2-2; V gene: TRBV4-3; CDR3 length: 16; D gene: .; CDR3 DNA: TGCGCCAGCAGCCAGGCGATACAGGGTATCGGCGGGGAGCTGTTTTTT; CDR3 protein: CASSQAIQGIGGELFF
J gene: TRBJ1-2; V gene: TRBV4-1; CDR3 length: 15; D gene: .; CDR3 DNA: TGCGCCAGCAGCCAAGAGGAGGTGGGAAGCTATGGCTACACCTTC; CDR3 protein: CASSQEEVGSYGYTF
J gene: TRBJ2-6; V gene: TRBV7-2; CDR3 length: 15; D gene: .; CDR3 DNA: TGTGCCAGCAGCTTAGACAGGTCTGGGGCCAACGTCCTGACTTTC; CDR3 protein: CASSLDRSGANVLTF
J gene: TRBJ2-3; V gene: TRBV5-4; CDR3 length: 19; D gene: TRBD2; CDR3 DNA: TGTGCCAGCAGGTCTGGACTAGCGGGGGGGTCCACTAGCACAGATACGCAGTATTTT; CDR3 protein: CASRSGLAGGSTSTDTQYF
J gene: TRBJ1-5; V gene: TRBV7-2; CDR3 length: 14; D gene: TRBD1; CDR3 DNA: TGTGCCAGCAGCCCGACAGGGGGCAATCAGCCCCAGCATTTT; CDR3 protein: CASSPTGGNQPQHF
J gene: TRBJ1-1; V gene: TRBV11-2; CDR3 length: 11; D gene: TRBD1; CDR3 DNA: TGTGCCAGCAGCTTGGGACAGGGAGCTTTCTTT; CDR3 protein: CASSLGQGAFF
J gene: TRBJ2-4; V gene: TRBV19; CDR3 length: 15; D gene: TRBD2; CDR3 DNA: TGTGCCAGTTCGGGCGGGGGGTTGGGCAAAAACATTCAGTACTTC; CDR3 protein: CASSGGGLGKNIQYF
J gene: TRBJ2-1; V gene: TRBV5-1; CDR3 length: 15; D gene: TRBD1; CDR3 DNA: TGCGCCAGCAGCAGAGCCGGGACAGACTACAATGAGCAGTTCTTC; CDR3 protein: CASSRAGTDYNEQFF